Following are 28 T cell receptor beta chains from one sample sequenced in a study of a mutant IDH1 vaccine in newly diagnosed glioma. The time point here: week 5, during vaccination. Mutant IDH1 20-mer peptide, at 300 ug, made up each vaccine dose, with topical imiquimod. No antigen has been identified for these receptors. Generated by immunoSEQ multiplex PCR, the TCRdb table keeps only in-frame clones and is missing some. The sample shows roughly 50,000 clones, less than 85% of them seen only once. Source: PBMCs, taken from a glioma patient whose treatment included an IDH1 peptide vaccine. All receptors come from a woman aged 18-29 years with glioma. Some clones in this sample may be carry-over from other donors' samples.

This clone was recorded only once. The gene calls are TRBV5-6 and TRBJ1-4; D gene uncertain. Germline CDR1 SGHDT, CDR2 YYEEEE. This CDR3 comprises 16 residues. Trimming removed 0 bases at V and 0 bases at J, with 9 bases between. The CDR3 nucleotides are TGTGCCAGCAGCTTGGCAGGAGTTGCAACTAATGAAAAACTGTTTTTT. This sequence encodes CASSLAGVATNEKLFF.

This clone was counted once. The rearrangement uses TRBV7-9 and TRBJ2-7; D may be TRBD1 or TRBD2 (5 bases each). Germline-derived CDR1 and CDR2 are SEHNR and FQNEAQ (reference sequence). The CDR3 extends over 15 amino acids. V lost 5 bases to trimming and J lost 4 bases, with 18 bases between them. The CDR3 nucleotides read TGTGCCAGCAGCGTTTCCGGGACCTTGGCGTACGAGCAGTACTTC. It specifies CASSVSGTLAYEQYF.

The rearrangement uses TRBV2 and TRBJ1-1, with a weak D call TRBD1 (5 bases). This CDR3 comprises 13 residues. V lost 5 bases and J 5 bases, leaving 12 bases between the germline ends. The V gene's germline CDR1 is SNHLY and CDR2 FYNNEI. CDR3 sequence: CASSTGAGTEAFF. The DNA of the CDR3 is TGTGCCAGCAGTACTGGGGCCGGGACTGAAGCTTTCTTT. Full variable domain (rest looked up from reference TRBV2 and TRBJ1-1): EPEVTQTPSHQVTQMGQEVILRCVPISNHLYFYWYRQILGQKVEFLVSFYNNEISEKSEIFDDQFSVERPDGSNFTLKIRSTKLEDSAMYFCASSTGAGTEAFFGQGTRLTVV.

The V call is TRBV25-1, the J call TRBJ1-1, with 10 bases identical to TRBD1. Unmatched junction bases numbered 12, after V lost 6 bases and J lost 5 bases. The V gene's germline CDR1 is MGHDK and CDR2 SYGVNS. The CDR3 covers 16 residues. The CDR3 region is CASRGIGQGVGTEAFF. The CDR3 DNA sequence: TGTGCCAGCAGAGGAATAGGACAGGGGGTAGGAACTGAAGCTTTCTTT.

The V and J genes are TRBV29-1 and TRBJ2-2; 7 bases agree with TRBD2. This CDR3 has 15 amino acids. V gave up 4 bases and J gave up 4 bases; unmatched junction bases: 9. The germline gives CDR1 SQVTM, CDR2 ANQGSEA. Here the CDR3 reads CSVGGGGKATGELFF. The DNA of the CDR3 is TGCAGCGTTGGGGGGGGAGGAAAGGCCACCGGGGAGCTGTTTTTT.

The rearrangement links TRBV6-4 to TRBJ1-5, with a possible D match to TRBD1 (6 bases). This CDR3 is 18 amino acids long. The V gene's germline CDR1 is MRHNA and CDR2 SNTAGT. The V end lost 3 bases, the J end lost 0 bases, and 18 bases lay between the germline ends. CDR3 region: CASSESGGGDYSNQPQHF. The DNA for the CDR3 is TGTGCCAGCAGTGAATCGGGGGGGGGCGATTATAGCAATCAGCCCCAGCATTTT.

The chain joins TRBV25-1 to TRBJ2-3; D may be TRBD2 (6 bases). The V end lost 3 bases, the J end lost 2 bases, and 15 bases lay between the germline ends. Germline CDR1 and CDR2: MGHDK and SYGVNS. The CDR3 totals 16 residues. Here the CDR3 DNA reads TGTGCCAGCAGTGATTCAGGGAGGTCTCACACAGATACGCAGTATTTT. Its translation: CASSDSGRSHTDTQYF.

CDR3 loop: CASSTGTSHTQYF. The CDR3, as DNA: TGCGCCAGCAGCACCGGGACTAGTCATACGCAGTATTTT. The chain links TRBV5-1 to TRBJ2-3; TRBD2 agrees at 8 bases. After removal of 4 bases from V and 7 bases from J, the junction contained 5 bases not matched to a gene. CDR3 length: 13 residues. The V gene's germline CDR1 is SGHRS and CDR2 YFSETQ.

CDR3 bases: TGCAGCGTGGGGGTCAAGCAAGAGACCCAGTACTTC. It translates to CSVGVKQETQYF. This chain joins TRBV29-1 and TRBJ2-5; D may match TRBD1 or TRBD2 (5 bases each). Germline V gene lookup returns CDR1 SQVTM and CDR2 ANQGSEA. Trimming cost V 6 bases and J 2 bases, with 10 bases left between them. The CDR3 consists of 12 residues.

The chain carries TRBV10-2 and TRBJ1-1; 10 nucleotides align to TRBD1. Germline CDR1 and CDR2: WSHSY and SAAADI. This CDR3 is 14 amino acids long. Losses at the gene ends were 6 bases for V and 6 bases for J; bases not matched to a gene: 7. DNA for the CDR3: TGCGCCAGCAGGGGACAGGGGAAGAGGGCTGAAGCTTTCTTT. Its translation is CASRGQGKRAEAFF.

The CDR3, as DNA: TGTGCCAGCAGCTTAGCGGGCGGGGTGGGCGATCAGCCCCAGCATTTT. This gives the protein CASSLAGGVGDQPQHF. The chain joins TRBV7-2 to TRBJ1-5; no reliable D call. Between the trimmed V and J ends, which lost 0 bases and 5 bases, there was a span of 14 bases. The CDR3 runs 16 residues. The germline CDR1 and CDR2 sequences are SGHTA and FQGNSA. The full variable domain, its missing parts supplied by reference TRBV7-2 and TRBJ1-5, is GAGVSQSPSNKVTEKGKDVELRCDPISGHTALYWYRQSLGQGLEFLIYFQGNSAPDKSGLPSDRFSAERTGGSVSTLTIQRTQQEDSAVYLCASSLAGGVGDQPQHFGDGTRLSIL.

This clone has a single count. This rearrangement joins TRBV6-1 to TRBJ2-1; 7 nucleotides agree with TRBD2. Germline trimming cut 9 bases from V and 4 bases from J; bases unmatched to any gene: 12. CDR1 and CDR2 from the germline V gene are MNHNS and SASEGT. The CDR3 runs to 15 residues. CDR3 DNA sequence: TGTGCCAGTCGCCTTGCGGGAGTACATTACAATGAGCAGTTCTTC. Amino acids: CASRLAGVHYNEQFF.

The chain combines TRBV2 with TRBJ2-1, with no clear D. The V gene lost 10 bases and the J gene lost 4 bases, with 17 bases spanning the gap. The CDR3 covers 14 residues. Germline CDR1 is SNHLY and CDR2 is FYNNEI. In DNA, the CDR3 is TGTGCCAACCCTAGGGCAGGCATTTACAATGAGCAGTTCTTC. Translating gives CANPRAGIYNEQFF.

V gene TRBV30 combines with J gene TRBJ1-4; 8 positions match TRBD1. This CDR3 has 15 residues. Trimming removed 0 bases from V and 5 bases from J; junction bases left unmatched: 5. CDR1 and CDR2 (germline): GTSNPN, SVGIG (reference sequence). CDR3 residues: CAWSVKTGANEKLFF. The DNA of the CDR3 is TGTGCCTGGAGTGTAAAGACAGGGGCGAATGAAAAACTGTTTTTT.

V is TRBV5-1 and J is TRBJ2-7, with D perhaps matching TRBD2 (5 bases). V dropped 5 bases and J dropped 0 bases, with 12 bases sitting between them. Germline CDR1 reads SGHRS; CDR2 reads YFSETQ. The CDR3 covers 14 residues. CDR3 bases: TGCGCCAGCAGGGAGGCGGCTTCCTCCTACGAGCAGTACTTC. The encoded protein is CASREAASSYEQYF.

The gene calls are TRBV18 and TRBJ2-7, with D unclear. Trimming removed 2 bases from V and 3 bases from J, with 2 bases in between. The CDR3 totals 11 residues. The V gene's germline CDR1 is KGHSH and CDR2 LQKENI. The CDR3 DNA reads TGTGCCAGCTCACCAAACTACGAGCAGTACTTC. Amino acid sequence: CASSPNYEQYF.

The CDR3 sequence is CASPGTGGTGELFF. In DNA form, the CDR3 reads TGTGCCAGCCCGGGGACAGGGGGCACCGGGGAGCTGTTTTTT. This sequence joins TRBV6-6 and TRBJ2-2; 11 bases line up with TRBD1. The germline CDR1 and CDR2 sequences are MNHNY and SVGAGI (reference sequence). This CDR3 spans 14 amino acids. V shed 8 bases, J shed 4 bases, and the junction held 3 bases outside the gene matches.

This clone was detected only once. This chain connects TRBV30 to TRBJ2-5, with D tentatively TRBD1 (6 bases). V was clipped by 5 bases and J by 1 base, with 8 bases between them. From germline, CDR1 is GTSNPN and CDR2 SVGIG (reference sequence). This CDR3 region has 12 residues. CDR3 sequence reads: CAWGQLQETQYF. CDR3 coding DNA: TGTGCCTGGGGACAGCTCCAAGAGACCCAGTACTTC.

J is TRBJ2-7 and V is TRBV27; D might be TRBD2 (5 bases). The CDR3 is made up of 18 amino acids. The V end was cut by 3 bases, the J end by 0 bases, with 21 bases between. Germline CDR1 reads MNHEY; CDR2 reads SMNVEV (reference sequence). The DNA of the CDR3 is TGTGCCAGCAGTTTCCGGCCTAGCCTTAGGGAGAGCTCCTACGAGCAGTACTTC. This gives the protein CASSFRPSLRESSYEQYF.

V gene TRBV7-2 combines with J gene TRBJ2-5; maybe TRBD2 (5 bases). The V end was cut by 5 bases, the J end by 5 bases, with 12 bases between. CDR3 length: 13 residues. Germline lookup yields CDR1 SGHTA and CDR2 FQGNSA. The CDR3 here is CASSRGQRETQYF. The CDR3 nucleotides read TGTGCCAGCAGCCGGGGTCAGAGGGAGACCCAGTACTTC.

The chain couples TRBV5-1 to TRBJ2-1; D possibly matches TRBD1 or TRBD2 (6 bases each). Germline assignment: CDR1 SGHRS and CDR2 YFSETQ. The length of the CDR3 is 14 residues. The V gene lost 9 bases and the J gene lost 1 base, with 14 bases spanning the gap. CDR3 region: CATSTGASYNEQFF. The CDR3 DNA sequence: TGCGCCACCTCGACGGGGGCTTCCTACAATGAGCAGTTCTTC.

A note on this clone: Germline is not matched at one junction end, which may reflect a read error. The gene calls are TRBV6-6 and TRBJ1-3; weak D call: TRBD1 (5 bases). In germline, CDR1 is MNHNY, CDR2 SVGAGI (reference sequence). This CDR3 is built from 14 residues. The CDR3 nucleotides are TGTGCCAGCAGTTACCAGGGTCCCGGAAACACCATGTATTTT. Its protein product is CASSYQGPGNTMYF.

This clone has a handful of counts. The chain couples TRBV6-5 to TRBJ1-3; D is possibly TRBD1 (5 bases). V lost 6 bases and J 4 bases, leaving 10 bases between the germline ends. This CDR3 has 13 residues. CDR1 is MNHEY, CDR2 SVGAGI, per germline. CDR3 region: CASRGVGGNTIYF. The CDR3 DNA follows: TGTGCCAGCAGAGGGGTAGGGGGAAACACCATATATTTT.

CDR3 sequence: CSVVAGGLTDTQYF. CDR3 DNA sequence: TGCAGCGTTGTTGCAGGGGGCCTCACAGATACGCAGTATTTT. V and J are TRBV29-1 and TRBJ2-3, with TRBD1 identical over 8 bases. In germline, CDR1 is SQVTM, CDR2 ANQGSEA. CDR3 length: 14 amino acids. The ends lost 4 bases at V and 2 bases at J; junction bases unmatched: 5.

This clone was found a few times. Here the CDR3 DNA reads TGTGCCAGCAGCTTAGTATTACGGACTAGCGGGAGTATTGAGCAGTTCTTC. Translating it yields CASSLVLRTSGSIEQFF. The J gene is TRBJ2-1, the V gene TRBV7-9; TRBD2 aligns across 13 bases. CDR1 and CDR2 (germline): SEHNR, FQNEAQ (reference sequence). There are 17 residues in the CDR3. V shed 1 base and J 9 bases; nucleotides not matched to a gene: 9. The entire variable domain, with the rest obtained from reference TRBV7-9 and TRBJ2-1, is as follows: DTGVSQNPRHKITKRGQNVTFRCDPISEHNRLYWYRQTLGQGPEFLTYFQNEAQLEKSRLLSDRFSAERPKGSFSTLEIQRTEQGDSAMYLCASSLVLRTSGSIEQFFGPGTRLTVL.

This rearrangement joins TRBV27 to TRBJ2-1; no definite D call. The CDR3 is made up of 12 amino acids. V lost 5 bases and J 9 bases, leaving 11 bases between the germline ends. Looked up from germline, CDR1 is MNHEY and CDR2 is SMNVEV (reference sequence). CDR3 coding DNA: TGTGCCAGCAGTCCCCGGGCCGGTGAGCAGTTCTTC. As protein: CASSPRAGEQFF.

The chain has TRBV15 and TRBJ2-7; TRBD1 matches 8 bases. Germline V gene lookup returns CDR1 LNHNV and CDR2 YYDKDF (reference sequence). The V gene end was trimmed by 2 bases and the J gene end by 6 bases; junction bases not matched to a gene: 9. The CDR3 has 15 residues. The CDR3 bases are TGTGCCACCAGCAGACCGGGACAGGCTTACCCCGAGCAGTACTTC. Translated: CATSRPGQAYPEQYF. Supplemented by reference TRBV15 and TRBJ2-7, the full variable domain reads DAMVIQNPRYQVTQFGKPVTLSCSQTLNHNVMYWYQQKSSQAPKLLFHYYDKDFNNEADTPDNFQSRRPNTSFCFLDIRSPGLGDTAMYLCATSRPGQAYPEQYFGPGTRLTVT.

The chain couples TRBV27 to TRBJ1-2; D is ambiguous. The germline V gene encodes CDR1 MNHEY and CDR2 SMNVEV (reference sequence). This CDR3 is 15 amino acids long. The germline V and J ends were trimmed by 8 bases and 4 bases, with 20 bases remaining between them. The chain's CDR3 is CASRTTTGVIYGYTF. The CDR3, as DNA: TGTGCCAGCCGAACCACGACGGGCGTCATCTATGGCTACACCTTC.